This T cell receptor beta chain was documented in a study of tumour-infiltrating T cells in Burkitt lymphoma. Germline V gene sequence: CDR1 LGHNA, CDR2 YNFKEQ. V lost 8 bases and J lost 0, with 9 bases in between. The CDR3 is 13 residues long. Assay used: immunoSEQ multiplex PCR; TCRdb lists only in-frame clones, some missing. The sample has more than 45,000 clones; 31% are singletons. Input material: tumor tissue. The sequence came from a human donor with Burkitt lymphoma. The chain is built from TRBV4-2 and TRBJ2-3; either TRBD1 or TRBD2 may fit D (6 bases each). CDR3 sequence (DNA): TGTGCCAGCGGGGGGCTTAGCACAGATACGCAGTATTTT. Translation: CASGGLSTDTQYF.